This entry features one TCR beta chain sequence. The antigen remains undetermined. Expansion with viral peptide pools was applied to antigen-specific CD4+ T cells by the ViraFEST assay prior to sequencing. Researchers isolated CD4+ T cells once ten to eleven days of culture had elapsed. The person's infection with SARS-CoV-2, confirmed by PCR, took place between March and December 2020. Researchers reported culturing 1.5 million to 2 million PBMC in each well, adding roughly 10 IU/ml IL-2 and about 9.6 ug/ml peptides. CDR3 length: 15 amino acids. V was shortened by 4 bases and J by 6 bases, with 19 bases between the two germline ends. Germline loops: CDR1 LGHDT, CDR2 YNNKEL (reference sequence). Libraries were prepared by immunoSEQ multiplex PCR; TCRdb keeps only in-frame clonotypes and omits some of them. The sample yields 70,000 or so clones, around 72% seen once. The record originates from a study of vaccination effects on CD4 cells after COVID-19. Study background: A couple of convalescent patients gave samples 16 days and one week before vaccination.

General study results and limits: The study, lacking early post-infection timepoints, had few convalescent patients. Spike-reactive clones detected post-vaccine in convalescents consisted mainly of new vaccine-induced clones.

The V call is TRBV3-1 (or the pseudogene TRBV3-2), the J call TRBJ2-7; D is ambiguous. The receptor was isolated from a human donor who had a prior SARS-CoV-2 infection. This specimen consisted of CD4+ T cells from PBMCs cultured with HIV peptides, obtained before COVID-19 vaccination. Subset defined: HIV-1 Nef peptide pool negative control/reference culture. For the CDR3, the DNA is TGTGCCAGCAGCCCGAGGATCAGTCGACGCGGCGAGCAGTACTTC. It encodes CASSPRISRRGEQYF.